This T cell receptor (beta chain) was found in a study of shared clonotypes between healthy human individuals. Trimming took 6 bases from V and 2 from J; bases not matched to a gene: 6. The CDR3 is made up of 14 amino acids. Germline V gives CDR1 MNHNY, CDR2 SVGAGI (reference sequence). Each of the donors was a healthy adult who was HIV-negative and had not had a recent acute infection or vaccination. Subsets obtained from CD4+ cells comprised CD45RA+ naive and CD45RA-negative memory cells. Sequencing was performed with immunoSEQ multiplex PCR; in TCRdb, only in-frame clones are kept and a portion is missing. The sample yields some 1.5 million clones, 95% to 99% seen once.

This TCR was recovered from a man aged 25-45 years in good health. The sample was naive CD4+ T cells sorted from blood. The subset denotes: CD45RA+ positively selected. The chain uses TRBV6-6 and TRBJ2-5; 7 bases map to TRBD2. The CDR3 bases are TGTGCCAGCAGGGGGGGGACCCTTCAAGAGACCCAGTACTTC. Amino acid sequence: CASRGGTLQETQYF.